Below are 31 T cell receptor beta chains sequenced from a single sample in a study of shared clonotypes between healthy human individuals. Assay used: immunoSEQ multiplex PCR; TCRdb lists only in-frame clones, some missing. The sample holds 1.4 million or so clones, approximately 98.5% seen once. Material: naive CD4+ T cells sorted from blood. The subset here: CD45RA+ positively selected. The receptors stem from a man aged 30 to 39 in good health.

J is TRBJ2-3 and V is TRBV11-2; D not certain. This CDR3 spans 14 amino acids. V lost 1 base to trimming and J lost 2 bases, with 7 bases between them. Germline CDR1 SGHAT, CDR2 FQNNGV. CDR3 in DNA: TGTGCCAGCAGCTTAGTTCCCGCCACAGATACGCAGTATTTT. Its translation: CASSLVPATDTQYF.

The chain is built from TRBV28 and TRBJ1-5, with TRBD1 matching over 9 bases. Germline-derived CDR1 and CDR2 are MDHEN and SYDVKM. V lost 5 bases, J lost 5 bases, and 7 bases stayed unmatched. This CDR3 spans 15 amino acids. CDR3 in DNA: TGTGCCAGCAGTCCGTCGGGACAGGGCGATCAGCCCCAGCATTTT. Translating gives CASSPSGQGDQPQHF.

For the CDR3, the DNA is TGCGCCAGCAGCTCGACGGCCCTAGCGGACACCGGGGAGCTGTTTTTT. Its protein is CASSSTALADTGELFF. V usage is TRBV5-1 and J usage is TRBJ2-2, with 7 bases lining up with TRBD2. The CDR3 is 16 amino acids. With 3 bases clipped from V and 3 bases from J, the junction kept 8 bases outside the gene matches. Germline V gives CDR1 SGHRS, CDR2 YFSETQ.

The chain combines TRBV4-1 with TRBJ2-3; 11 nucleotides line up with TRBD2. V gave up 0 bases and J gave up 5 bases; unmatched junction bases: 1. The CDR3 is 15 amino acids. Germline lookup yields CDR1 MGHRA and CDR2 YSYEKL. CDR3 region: CASSQELAGGDTQYF. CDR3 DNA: TGCGCCAGCAGCCAAGAGCTAGCGGGAGGAGATACGCAGTATTTT.

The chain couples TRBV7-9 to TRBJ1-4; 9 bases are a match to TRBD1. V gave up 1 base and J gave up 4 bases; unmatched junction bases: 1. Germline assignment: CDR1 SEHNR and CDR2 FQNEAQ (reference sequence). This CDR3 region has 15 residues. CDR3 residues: CASSLGDRVNEKLFF. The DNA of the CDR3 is TGTGCCAGCAGCTTAGGGGACAGGGTTAATGAAAAACTGTTTTTT.

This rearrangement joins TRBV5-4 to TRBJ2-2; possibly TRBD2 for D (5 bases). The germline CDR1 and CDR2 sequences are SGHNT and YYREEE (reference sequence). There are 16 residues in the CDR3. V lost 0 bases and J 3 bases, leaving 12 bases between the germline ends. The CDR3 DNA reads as TGTGCCAGCAGCTTGGGGCCTAGCCGCGACACCGGGGAGCTGTTTTTT. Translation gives CASSLGPSRDTGELFF.

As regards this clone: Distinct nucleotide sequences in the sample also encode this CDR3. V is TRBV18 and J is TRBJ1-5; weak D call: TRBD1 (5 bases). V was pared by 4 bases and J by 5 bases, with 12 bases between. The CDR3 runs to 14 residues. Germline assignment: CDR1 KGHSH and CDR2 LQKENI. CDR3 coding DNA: TGTGCCAGCTCACTATCCGGAGGGGATCAGCCCCAGCATTTT. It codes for CASSLSGGDQPQHF.

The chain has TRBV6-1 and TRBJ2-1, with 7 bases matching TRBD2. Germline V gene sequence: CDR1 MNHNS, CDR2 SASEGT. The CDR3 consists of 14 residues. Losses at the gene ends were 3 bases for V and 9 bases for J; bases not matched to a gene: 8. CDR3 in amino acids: CASSDPAGRPEQFF. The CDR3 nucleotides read TGTGCCAGCAGTGACCCTGCCGGGAGGCCTGAGCAGTTCTTC.

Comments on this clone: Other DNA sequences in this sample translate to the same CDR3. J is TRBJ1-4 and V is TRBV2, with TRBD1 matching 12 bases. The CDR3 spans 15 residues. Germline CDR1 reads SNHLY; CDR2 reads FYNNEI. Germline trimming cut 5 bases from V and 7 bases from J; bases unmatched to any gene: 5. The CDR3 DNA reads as TGTGCCAGCAGTCGGGACAGGGGGCGAGGTGAAAAACTGTTTTTT. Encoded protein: CASSRDRGRGEKLFF.

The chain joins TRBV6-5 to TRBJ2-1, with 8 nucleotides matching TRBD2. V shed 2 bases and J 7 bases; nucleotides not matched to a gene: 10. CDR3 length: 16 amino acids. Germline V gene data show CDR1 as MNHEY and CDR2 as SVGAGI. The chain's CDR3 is CASSYLIAGNYNEQFF. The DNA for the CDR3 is TGTGCCAGCAGTTACCTAATAGCGGGAAACTATAATGAGCAGTTCTTC.

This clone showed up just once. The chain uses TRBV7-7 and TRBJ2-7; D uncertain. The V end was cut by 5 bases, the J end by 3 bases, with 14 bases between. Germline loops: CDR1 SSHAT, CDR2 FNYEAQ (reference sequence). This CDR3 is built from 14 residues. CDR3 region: CASSPALADYEQYF. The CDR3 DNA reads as TGTGCCAGCAGCCCCGCCCTTGCCGACTACGAGCAGTACTTC.

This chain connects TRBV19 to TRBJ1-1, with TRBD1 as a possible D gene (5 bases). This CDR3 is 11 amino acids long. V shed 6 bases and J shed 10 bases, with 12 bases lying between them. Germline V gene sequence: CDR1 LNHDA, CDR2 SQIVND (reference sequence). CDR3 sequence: CASRSQELAFF. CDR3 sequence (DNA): TGTGCCAGTAGGTCACAGGAGTTAGCTTTCTTT.

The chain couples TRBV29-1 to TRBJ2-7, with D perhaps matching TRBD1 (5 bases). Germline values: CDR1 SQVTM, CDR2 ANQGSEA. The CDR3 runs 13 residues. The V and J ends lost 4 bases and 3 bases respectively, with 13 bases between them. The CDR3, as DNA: TGCAGCGTTGTCGTTCAGGGTTTCTACGAGCAGTACTTC. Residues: CSVVVQGFYEQYF.

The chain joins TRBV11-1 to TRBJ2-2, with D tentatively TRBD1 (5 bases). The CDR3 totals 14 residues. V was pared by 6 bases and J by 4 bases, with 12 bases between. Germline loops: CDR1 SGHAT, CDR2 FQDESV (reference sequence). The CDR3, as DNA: TGTGCCAGCAGGCTCGACAGAACCACCGGGGAGCTGTTTTTT. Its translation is CASRLDRTTGELFF.

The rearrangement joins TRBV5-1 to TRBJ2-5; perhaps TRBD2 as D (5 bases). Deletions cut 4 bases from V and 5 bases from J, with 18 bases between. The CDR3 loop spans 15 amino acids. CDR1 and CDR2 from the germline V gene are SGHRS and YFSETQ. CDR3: CASSPGLEIAETQYF. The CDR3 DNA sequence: TGCGCCAGCAGCCCGGGGTTAGAGATTGCGGAGACCCAGTACTTC.

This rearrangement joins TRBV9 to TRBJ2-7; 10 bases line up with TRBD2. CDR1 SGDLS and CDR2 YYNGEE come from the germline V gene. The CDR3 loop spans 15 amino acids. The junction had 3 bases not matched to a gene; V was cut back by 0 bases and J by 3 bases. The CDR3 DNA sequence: TGTGCCAGCAGCGTAGAAGCGGGAGGGTTCTACGAGCAGTACTTC. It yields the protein CASSVEAGGFYEQYF.

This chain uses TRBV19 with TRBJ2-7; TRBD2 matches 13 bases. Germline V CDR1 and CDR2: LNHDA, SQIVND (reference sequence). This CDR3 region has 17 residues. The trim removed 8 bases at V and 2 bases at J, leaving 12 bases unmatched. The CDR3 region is CASQAPRLAGGTYEQYF. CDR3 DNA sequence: TGTGCCAGTCAAGCCCCAAGACTAGCGGGAGGTACCTACGAGCAGTACTTC.

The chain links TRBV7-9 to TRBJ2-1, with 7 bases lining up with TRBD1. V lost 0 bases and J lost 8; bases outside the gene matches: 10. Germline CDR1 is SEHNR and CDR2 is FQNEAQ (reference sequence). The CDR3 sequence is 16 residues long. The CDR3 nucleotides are TGTGCCAGCAGCTTAGCCCGGACAGGATCGCCGGATGAGCAGTTCTTC. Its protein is CASSLARTGSPDEQFF.

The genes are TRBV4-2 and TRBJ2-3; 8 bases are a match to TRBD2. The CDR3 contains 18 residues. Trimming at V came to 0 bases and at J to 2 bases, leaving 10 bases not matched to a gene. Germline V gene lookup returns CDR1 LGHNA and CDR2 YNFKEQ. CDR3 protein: CASSQDQATSGYTDTQYF. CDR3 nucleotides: TGTGCCAGCAGCCAAGATCAAGCAACTAGCGGATACACAGATACGCAGTATTTT.

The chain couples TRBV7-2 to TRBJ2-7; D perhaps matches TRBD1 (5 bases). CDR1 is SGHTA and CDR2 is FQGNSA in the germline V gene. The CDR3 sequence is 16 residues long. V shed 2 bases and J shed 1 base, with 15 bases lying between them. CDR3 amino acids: CASSLLIWGMSYEQYF. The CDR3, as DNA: TGTGCCAGCAGCTTATTGATTTGGGGCATGTCCTACGAGCAGTACTTC.

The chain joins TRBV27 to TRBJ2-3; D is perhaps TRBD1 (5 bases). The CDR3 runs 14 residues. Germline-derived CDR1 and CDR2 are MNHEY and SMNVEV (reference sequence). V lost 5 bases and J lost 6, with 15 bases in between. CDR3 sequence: CASSPQGILDTQYF. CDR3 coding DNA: TGTGCCAGCAGTCCCCAGGGAATTTTGGATACGCAGTATTTT.

CDR3 in amino acids: CASSDQGHSYEQYF. The DNA of the CDR3 is TGTGCCAGCAGTGATCAGGGGCATTCCTACGAGCAGTACTTC. The V and J genes are TRBV6-1 and TRBJ2-7; a weak D match, TRBD1 (6 bases). Trimming left V 3 bases short and J 1 base short, with 10 bases between. CDR1 and CDR2 (germline): MNHNS, SASEGT. CDR3 length: 14 amino acids.

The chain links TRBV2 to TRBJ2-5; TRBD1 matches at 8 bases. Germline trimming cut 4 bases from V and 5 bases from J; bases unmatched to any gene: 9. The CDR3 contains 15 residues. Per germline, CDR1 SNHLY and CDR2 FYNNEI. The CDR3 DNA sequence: TGTGCCAGCAGTGTGGGCAGGGGGCGCGATGAGACCCAGTACTTC. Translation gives CASSVGRGRDETQYF.

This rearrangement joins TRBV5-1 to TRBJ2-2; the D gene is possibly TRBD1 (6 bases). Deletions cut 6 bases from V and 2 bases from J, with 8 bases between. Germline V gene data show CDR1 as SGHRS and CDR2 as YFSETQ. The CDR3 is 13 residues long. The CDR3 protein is CASTDRNTGELFF. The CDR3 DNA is TGCGCCAGCACGGACAGAAACACCGGGGAGCTGTTTTTT. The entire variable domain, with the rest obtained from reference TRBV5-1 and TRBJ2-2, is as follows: KAGVTQTPRYLIKTRGQQVTLSCSPISGHRSVSWYQQTPGQGLQFLFEYFSETQRNKGNFPGRFSGRQFSNSRSEMNVSTLELGDSALYLCASTDRNTGELFFGEGSRLTVL.

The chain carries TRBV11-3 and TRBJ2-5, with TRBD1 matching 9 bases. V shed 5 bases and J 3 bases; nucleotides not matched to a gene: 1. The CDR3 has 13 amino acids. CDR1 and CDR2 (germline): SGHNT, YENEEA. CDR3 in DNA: TGTGCCAGCAGCAGGGACAGGGAAGAGACCCAGTACTTC. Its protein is CASSRDREETQYF.

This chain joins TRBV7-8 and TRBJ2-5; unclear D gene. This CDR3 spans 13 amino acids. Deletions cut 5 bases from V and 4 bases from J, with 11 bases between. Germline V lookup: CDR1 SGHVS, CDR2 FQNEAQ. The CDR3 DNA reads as TGTGCCAGCAGCCCTAGGACCCGAGAGACCCAGTACTTC. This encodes CASSPRTRETQYF.

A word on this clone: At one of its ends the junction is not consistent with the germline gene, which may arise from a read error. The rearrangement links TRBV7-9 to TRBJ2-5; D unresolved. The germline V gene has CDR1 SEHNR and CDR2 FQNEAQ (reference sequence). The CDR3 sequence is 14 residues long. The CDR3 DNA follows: TGTGCAAGCACCCTAGGGTCAGCCCAAGAGACCCAGTACTTC. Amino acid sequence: CASTLGSAQETQYF.

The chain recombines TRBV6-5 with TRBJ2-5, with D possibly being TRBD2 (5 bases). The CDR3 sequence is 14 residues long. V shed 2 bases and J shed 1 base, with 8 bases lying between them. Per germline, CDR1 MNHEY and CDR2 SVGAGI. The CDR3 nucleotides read TGTGCCAGCAGTTACGACGGGGTCCAAGAGACCCAGTACTTC. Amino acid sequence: CASSYDGVQETQYF.

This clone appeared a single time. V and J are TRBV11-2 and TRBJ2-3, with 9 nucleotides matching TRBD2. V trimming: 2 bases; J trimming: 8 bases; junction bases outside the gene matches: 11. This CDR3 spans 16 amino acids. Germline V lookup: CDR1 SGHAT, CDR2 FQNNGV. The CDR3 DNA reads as TGTGCCAGCAGCTTATGGGCTAGCGGGGTTGTCTTTACGCAGTATTTT. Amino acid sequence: CASSLWASGVVFTQYF.

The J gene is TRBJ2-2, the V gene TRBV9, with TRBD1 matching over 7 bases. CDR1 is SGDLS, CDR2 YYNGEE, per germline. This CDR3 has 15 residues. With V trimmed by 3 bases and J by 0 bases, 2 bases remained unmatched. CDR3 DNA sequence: TGTGCCAGCAGCGGACAGGGTACGAACACCGGGGAGCTGTTTTTT. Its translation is CASSGQGTNTGELFF.

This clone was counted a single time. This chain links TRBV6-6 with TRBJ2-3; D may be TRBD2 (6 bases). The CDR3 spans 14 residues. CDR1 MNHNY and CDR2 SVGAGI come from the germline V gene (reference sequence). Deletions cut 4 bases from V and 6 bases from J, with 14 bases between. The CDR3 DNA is TGTGCCAGCAGTTCCCTACTAGCCAGGGATACGCAGTATTTT. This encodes CASSSLLARDTQYF.